The following is a TCR beta chain sequence with its context. The antigen is not known. Sample donors were healthy Caucasian individuals that came from Russia, aged roughly 6 to 100. Total RNA was isolated from each sample in quantities of at least 6 micrograms. Together with a sample-barcoded 5' primer, a J-beta primer mix was included in a second PCR lasting about 7 to 11 cycles. From the 5' RACE reads, TCRdb called clonotypes with MiXCR, one entry per CDR3 protein. This table has about 640,000 distinct CDR3 sequences, roughly 50% appearing once. The record originates from a study of blood T cells in healthy people across ages. Study conclusions and caveats: From one million sequenced T cells, diversity estimates were lower bounds. Age showed a roughly linear inverse relationship with TCR beta diversity per million T cells.

The CDR3 covers 13 residues. Germline CDR1 is SNHLY and CDR2 is FYNNEI. Deletions cut 4 bases from V and 7 bases from J, with 8 bases between. The sample consisted of blood. The rearrangement joins TRBV2 to TRBJ1-6; D gene unclear. The sequence was collected from a man aged 55 to 69 in good health. The CDR3 DNA reads as TGTGCCAGCAGTGGGCAGGAGAATTCACCCCTCCACTTT. As protein: CASSGQENSPLHF.